This T cell receptor (beta chain) was sequenced during a study of blood T cell repertoires in COVID-19. V was pared by 6 bases and J by 4 bases, with 19 bases of the junction left unmatched. Germline CDR1 reads SGHRS; CDR2 reads YFSETQ. The CDR3 has 18 residues. The table came from immunoSEQ multiplex PCR; TCRdb's copy has only in-frame clones and leaves some out. The sample yields 150,000 to 200,000 clones, 70% to 90% seen once. This TCR was sampled from a human donor in a cohort sampled during active COVID-19. The genes are TRBV5-1 and TRBJ2-3; TRBD2 matches 8 bases. The sequencing input was peripheral blood. Written as DNA, the CDR3 is TGCGCCAGCAAAAGGGGCGCGGGAGGCCCGCCCCCATCAGATACGCAGTATTTT. Protein: CASKRGAGGPPPSDTQYF.